A selection of T cell receptor beta chains follows, all from one sample in a study of regulatory T cells in long-lasting Graves disease. From the multiplex PCR reads, TCRdb called clonotypes with MiXCR, one entry per CDR3 protein. Among about 350,000 distinct CDR3 sequences listed, over 15% were seen once. The same specimen was also included in a second study, on T cells in Graves' hyperthyroidism and ophthalmopathy.

The material sequenced was peripheral blood mononuclear cells (PBMCs), taken at new diagnosis, from a patient treated with antithyroid drugs. The receptors shown here come from a middle-aged man with Graves disease. Both conserved end residues are part of each CDR3. Each record gives: V gene, J gene, clone size, CDR3 length, D gene, CDR3 protein, CDR3 DNA. The D gene is left open where the match is weak. Clone size appears in some rows only: once, few, many, or a class for an expanded clone.

v_call: TRBV30; j_call: TRBJ1-1; clone_size: few; cdr3_length: 14; d_call: .; cdr3_aa: CAWSAIEANTEAFF; cdr3_nt: TGTGCCTGGAGTGCAATAGAGGCAAACACTGAAGCTTTCTTT
v_call: TRBV9; j_call: TRBJ2-1; clone_size: many; cdr3_length: 14; d_call: .; cdr3_aa: CASSVASSYNEQFF; cdr3_nt: TGTGCCAGCAGCGTAGCTTCCTCCTACAATGAGCAGTTCTTC
v_call: TRBV5-6; j_call: TRBJ2-5; clone_size: few; cdr3_length: 15; d_call: .; cdr3_aa: CASSYPGGGPETQYF; cdr3_nt: TGTGCCAGCAGCTACCCCGGGGGAGGCCCGGAGACCCAGTACTTC
v_call: TRBV6-5; j_call: TRBJ1-2; clone_size: many; cdr3_length: 15; d_call: .; cdr3_aa: CASSYRDNRQGGYTF; cdr3_nt: TGTGCCAGCAGTTACCGGGACAACCGTCAAGGCGGCTACACCTTC
v_call: TRBV20-1; j_call: TRBJ1-1; clone_size: few; cdr3_length: 14; d_call: .; cdr3_aa: CSARATEGVTEAFF; cdr3_nt: TGCAGTGCTAGAGCGACAGAGGGAGTCACTGAAGCTTTCTTT
v_call: TRBV7-9; j_call: TRBJ2-2; clone_size: many; cdr3_length: 15; d_call: .; cdr3_aa: CASSIPGLLSGELFF; cdr3_nt: TGTGCCAGCAGCATCCCGGGACTTCTTAGCGGGGAGCTGTTTTTT
v_call: TRBV28; j_call: TRBJ2-7; clone_size: .; cdr3_length: 16; d_call: TRBD1; cdr3_aa: CASTIRQGRSSYEQYF; cdr3_nt: TGTGCCAGCACCATCAGACAGGGCCGGAGCTCCTACGAGCAGTACTTC
v_call: TRBV30; j_call: TRBJ2-3; clone_size: many; cdr3_length: 13; d_call: .; cdr3_aa: CAWTGTPTDTQYF; cdr3_nt: TGTGCCTGGACCGGGACACCCACAGATACGCAGTATTTT
v_call: TRBV4-1; j_call: TRBJ1-5; clone_size: .; cdr3_length: 19; d_call: .; cdr3_aa: CASSQNAGGARGANQPQHF; cdr3_nt: TGCGCCAGCAGCCAAAATGCGGGAGGGGCCCGCGGGGCCAATCAGCCCCAGCATTTT
v_call: TRBV19; j_call: TRBJ2-7; clone_size: .; cdr3_length: 13; d_call: TRBD1; cdr3_aa: CASTSTGGYEQYF; cdr3_nt: TGTGCCAGTACCTCGACAGGGGGGTACGAGCAGTACTTC
v_call: TRBV29-1; j_call: TRBJ2-1; clone_size: few; cdr3_length: 15; d_call: TRBD1; cdr3_aa: CSVPSGQGAVHEQFF; cdr3_nt: TGCAGCGTCCCCTCGGGACAGGGGGCTGTTCATGAGCAGTTCTTC
v_call: TRBV5-1; j_call: TRBJ2-2; clone_size: many; cdr3_length: 17; d_call: .; cdr3_aa: CASSLEQLRKDTGELFF; cdr3_nt: TGCGCCAGCAGCTTGGAACAACTTCGGAAAGACACCGGGGAGCTGTTTTTT
v_call: TRBV20-1; j_call: TRBJ2-3; clone_size: many; cdr3_length: 13; d_call: TRBD2; cdr3_aa: CSATTSGTDTQYF; cdr3_nt: TGCAGTGCCACGACTAGCGGGACAGATACGCAGTATTTT
v_call: TRBV18; j_call: TRBJ1-6; clone_size: few; cdr3_length: 15; d_call: TRBD1; cdr3_aa: CASSPDRGSGSPLHF; cdr3_nt: TGTGCCAGCTCACCGGACAGGGGATCAGGATCACCCCTCCACTTT
v_call: TRBV28; j_call: TRBJ1-1; clone_size: many; cdr3_length: 13; d_call: .; cdr3_aa: CASETNGGTEAFF; cdr3_nt: TGTGCCAGCGAGACCAACGGGGGCACTGAAGCTTTCTTT
v_call: TRBV24-1; j_call: TRBJ2-2; clone_size: .; cdr3_length: 12; d_call: .; cdr3_aa: CATSPGTGELFF; cdr3_nt: TGTGCCACCAGTCCCGGCACCGGGGAGCTGTTTTTT
v_call: TRBV5-1; j_call: TRBJ1-4; clone_size: many; cdr3_length: 12; d_call: TRBD1; cdr3_aa: CASSDRDEKLFF; cdr3_nt: TGCGCCAGCAGCGACAGGGATGAAAAACTGTTTTTT